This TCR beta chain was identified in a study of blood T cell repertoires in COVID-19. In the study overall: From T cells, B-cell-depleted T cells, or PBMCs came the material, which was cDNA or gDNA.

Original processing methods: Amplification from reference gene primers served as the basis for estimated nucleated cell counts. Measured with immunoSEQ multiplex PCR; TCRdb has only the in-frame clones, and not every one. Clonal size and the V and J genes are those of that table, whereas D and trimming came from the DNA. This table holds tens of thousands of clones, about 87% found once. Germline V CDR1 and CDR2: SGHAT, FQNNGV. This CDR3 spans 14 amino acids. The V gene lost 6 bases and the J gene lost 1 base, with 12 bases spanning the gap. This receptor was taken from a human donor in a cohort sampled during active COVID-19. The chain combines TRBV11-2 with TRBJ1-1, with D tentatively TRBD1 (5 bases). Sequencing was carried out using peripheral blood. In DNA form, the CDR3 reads TGTGCCAGCAGACCAGACAGCCAGAACACTGAAGCTTTCTTT. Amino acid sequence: CASRPDSQNTEAFF.